A single sample is the source of the 18 T cell receptor beta chains below, sequenced in a study of blood T cells in healthy people across ages. A sample-barcoded 5' primer and a J-beta primer mix were used in a second PCR of roughly 7 to 12 cycles. From the 5' RACE reads, TCRdb called clonotypes with MiXCR, one entry per CDR3 protein. In the table there are 1.5 million to 2 million distinct CDR3 sequences, about 50% of which are singletons. The material sequenced was blood. The receptors originated from a middle-aged woman in good health.

This clonotype was counted once. V usage is TRBV4-1 and J usage is TRBJ1-6; 9 nucleotides agree with TRBD1. The CDR3 is 16 amino acids. Germline V gene lookup returns CDR1 MGHRA and CDR2 YSYEKL. With 4 bases clipped from V and 7 bases from J, the junction kept 8 bases outside the gene matches. CDR3 DNA sequence: TGCGCCAGCAGCCCGGCGGGCGGGACAGGGAATTCACCCCTCCACTTT. Amino acid sequence: CASSPAGGTGNSPLHF.

CDR3 in amino acids: CASSKNTQYF. CDR3 bases: TGTGCCAGCAGTAAGAATACGCAGTATTTT. This chain connects TRBV2 to TRBJ2-3; D is unclear. Per the germline V gene, CDR1 is SNHLY and CDR2 is FYNNEI. This CDR3 spans 10 amino acids. V was trimmed by 5 bases and J by 7 bases, leaving 4 bases between them.

This chain joins TRBV7-9 and TRBJ2-5; the match to TRBD2 covers 9 bases. The CDR3 is 15 amino acids. Per germline, CDR1 SEHNR and CDR2 FQNEAQ (reference sequence). After removal of 3 bases from V and 5 bases from J, the junction contained 7 bases not matched to a gene. CDR3: CASSFSAGGLETQYF. CDR3 bases: TGTGCCAGCAGCTTCTCTGCGGGGGGGCTGGAGACCCAGTACTTC.

This chain connects TRBV25-1 to TRBJ1-2, with 10 bases matching TRBD1. The CDR3 totals 13 residues. Losses at the gene ends were 7 bases for V and 6 bases for J; bases not matched to a gene: 5. Per germline, CDR1 MGHDK and CDR2 SYGVNS. CDR3 coding DNA: TGTGCCAGCAAAGTGACAGGGGGCAATGGCTACACCTTC. Protein product: CASKVTGGNGYTF.

In nucleotides, the CDR3 is TGCAGTGCTACGAACAGGGGAGAGACTAGCACAGATACGCAGTATTTT. It specifies CSATNRGETSTDTQYF. The chain couples TRBV20-1 to TRBJ2-3; 7 bases map to TRBD1. With 4 bases clipped from V and 0 bases from J, the junction kept 10 bases outside the gene matches. The germline gives CDR1 DFQATT, CDR2 SNEGSKA (reference sequence). CDR3 length: 16 amino acids.

A few counts support this clonotype. The CDR3 nucleotides read TGTGCCAGCAGTACCAGGAAATCTACCGATGGCTACACCTTC. Protein sequence: CASSTRKSTDGYTF. V is TRBV25-1 and J is TRBJ1-2; D remains ambiguous. Germline V gene sequence: CDR1 MGHDK, CDR2 SYGVNS. V gave up 5 bases and J gave up 6 bases, with 16 bases separating them. The CDR3 consists of 14 residues.

This clonotype turned up a few times. The V and J genes are TRBV12-3 or TRBV12-4 and TRBJ2-7; TRBD2 is a possible D gene (6 bases). The J call could be wrong; TRBJ2-5 is a better fit for the DNA end. The CDR3 is 15 residues long. The CDR3 bases are TGTGCCAGCAGCAAAGGGTCGGGACTTCTCTGGACCCAGTACTTC. This gives the protein CASSKGSGLLWTQYF.

This rearrangement joins TRBV4-1 to TRBJ1-2; perhaps TRBD1 as D (5 bases). The CDR3 is 14 amino acids. Trimming stripped 1 base from V and 6 bases from J, with 12 bases between. Germline V gives CDR1 MGHRA, CDR2 YSYEKL. This chain's CDR3 is CASSQVRGRNGYTF. CDR3 in DNA: TGCGCCAGCAGCCAAGTCCGGGGCAGGAATGGCTACACCTTC.

This clonotype has just one count. The rearrangement links TRBV27 to TRBJ1-4; tentatively, D is TRBD1 (5 bases). The germline V and J ends were trimmed by 5 bases and 7 bases, with 17 bases remaining between them. The CDR3 runs to 15 residues. Germline-derived CDR1 and CDR2 are MNHEY and SMNVEV (reference sequence). The CDR3, as DNA: TGTGCCAGCAGTCCCTCCCAGGGTCAGGTTGAAAAACTGTTTTTT. Translating gives CASSPSQGQVEKLFF.

The J gene is TRBJ2-1, the V gene TRBV12-3 or TRBV12-4; 8 bases are shared with TRBD1. CDR3 length: 15 amino acids. J lost 5 bases, V lost 2 bases, and 5 bases had no gene match. In DNA, the CDR3 is TGTGCCAGCAGTTTACGACAGGGGAGGAACAATGAGCAGTTCTTC. This translates into CASSLRQGRNNEQFF.

This CDR3 is CASSYDRGGNEQYF. CDR3 sequence (DNA): TGTGCCAGCAGTTACGACAGGGGAGGCAATGAGCAGTACTTC. The chain carries TRBV6-5 and TRBJ2-5; 8 bases are shared with TRBD1. Losses at the gene ends were 2 bases for V and 11 bases for J; bases not matched to a gene: 10. The CDR3 length is 14 residues. CDR1 is MNHEY and CDR2 is SVGAGI in the germline V gene.

J is TRBJ1-5 and V is TRBV10-3; maybe TRBD1 (6 bases). Trimming stripped 9 bases from V and 5 bases from J, with 14 bases between. The CDR3 consists of 13 residues. CDR1 is ENHRY and CDR2 is SYGVKD in the germline V gene. The CDR3 sequence is CAIRQDEDQPQHF. The CDR3 DNA reads TGTGCCATAAGACAGGACGAGGATCAGCCCCAGCATTTT.

The table lists this clonotype with a few counts. The chain couples TRBV29-1 to TRBJ2-1; the D gene is possibly TRBD1 (5 bases). The CDR3 has 11 residues. Germline CDR1 is SQVTM and CDR2 is ANQGSEA. Trimming cost V 4 bases and J 12 bases, with 13 bases left between them. CDR3 nucleotide sequence: TGCAGCGTTGTTCTCCCCCAGGGGCAGTTCTTC. Protein: CSVVLPQGQFF.

This chain connects TRBV27 to TRBJ2-1; a possible D gene is TRBD1 (6 bases). CDR3 length: 15 amino acids. The V gene lost 5 bases and the J gene lost 2 bases, with 13 bases spanning the gap. The germline gives CDR1 MNHEY, CDR2 SMNVEV (reference sequence). The CDR3 protein is CASSPRRGPYNEQFF. The CDR3 DNA is TGTGCCAGCAGTCCCCGCAGGGGCCCCTACAATGAGCAGTTCTTC.

This chain joins TRBV6-2 or TRBV6-3 and TRBJ2-7, with TRBD1 identical over 8 bases. V lost 0 bases to trimming and J lost 2 bases; unmatched junction nucleotides: 18. The CDR3 extends over 20 amino acids. CDR1 and CDR2 (germline): MNHEY, SVGEGT. The CDR3 DNA is TGTGCCAGCAGTTACTCTTCCGCGCGGGGACAGGCGCACCGAACCTACGAGCAGTACTTC. Encoded protein: CASSYSSARGQAHRTYEQYF.

The V gene is TRBV20-1, the J gene TRBJ2-7; D ambiguous. CDR3 length: 11 amino acids. V was cut by 6 bases and J by 7 bases, with 13 bases left in between. Germline-derived CDR1 and CDR2 are DFQATT and SNEGSKA (reference sequence). CDR3 protein: CSARRANEQYF. As DNA, the CDR3 is TGCAGTGCCCGCCGAGCCAATGAGCAGTACTTC.

This clonotype was found a few times. The chain has TRBV4-3 and TRBJ2-4; D tentatively fits TRBD1 or TRBD2 (5 bases each). V was pared by 3 bases and J by 9 bases, with 18 bases between. Looked up from germline, CDR1 is LGHNA and CDR2 is YSLEER. The CDR3 totals 15 residues. CDR3 DNA sequence: TGCGCCAGCAGCCATCGCACAGGAGGCTTGGGCATTCAGTACTTC. Translation: CASSHRTGGLGIQYF.

This clonotype has just a few counts. Its ends do not fully match the called genes, so a read error is possible. V and J are TRBV2 and TRBJ2-5; the D call may be TRBD1 or TRBD2 (6 bases each). CDR3 length: 16 residues. Germline V CDR1 and CDR2: SNHLY, FYNNEI. The CDR3, as DNA: TGTGCTAGCAGTGATAATGCTCGGGGGCGTGAAGAGACCCAGTACTTC. It translates to CASSDNARGREETQYF.